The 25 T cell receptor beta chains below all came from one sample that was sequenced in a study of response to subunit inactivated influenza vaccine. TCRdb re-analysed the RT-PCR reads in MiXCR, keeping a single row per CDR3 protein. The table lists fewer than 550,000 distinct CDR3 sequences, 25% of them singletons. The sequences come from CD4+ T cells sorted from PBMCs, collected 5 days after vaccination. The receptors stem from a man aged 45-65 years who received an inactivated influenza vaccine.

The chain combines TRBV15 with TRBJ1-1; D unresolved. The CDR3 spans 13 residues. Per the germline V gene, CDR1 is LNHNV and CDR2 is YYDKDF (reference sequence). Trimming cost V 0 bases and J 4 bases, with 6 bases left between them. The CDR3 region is CATSRDPITEAFF. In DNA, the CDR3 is TGTGCCACCAGCAGAGACCCAATCACTGAAGCTTTCTTT.

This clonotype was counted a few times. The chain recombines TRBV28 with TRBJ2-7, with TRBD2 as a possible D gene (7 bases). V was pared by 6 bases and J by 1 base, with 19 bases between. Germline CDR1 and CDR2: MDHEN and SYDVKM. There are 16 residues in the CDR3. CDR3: CASSKVGRGLSYEQYF. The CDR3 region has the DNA TGTGCCAGCAGCAAAGTCGGGCGGGGGCTTTCCTACGAGCAGTACTTC. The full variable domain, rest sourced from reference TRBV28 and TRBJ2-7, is DVKVTQSSRYLVKRTGEKVFLECVQDMDHENMFWYRQDPGLGLRLIYFSYDVKMKEKGDIPEGYSVSREKKERFSLILESASTNQTSMYLCASSKVGRGLSYEQYFGPGTRLTVT.

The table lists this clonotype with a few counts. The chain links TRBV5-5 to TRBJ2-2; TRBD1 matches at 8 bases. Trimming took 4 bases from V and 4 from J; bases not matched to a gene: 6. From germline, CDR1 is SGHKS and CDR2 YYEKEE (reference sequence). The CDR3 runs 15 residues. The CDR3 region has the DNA TGTGCCAGCAGCCTTCGGACAGGGAGCACCGGGGAGCTGTTTTTT. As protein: CASSLRTGSTGELFF.

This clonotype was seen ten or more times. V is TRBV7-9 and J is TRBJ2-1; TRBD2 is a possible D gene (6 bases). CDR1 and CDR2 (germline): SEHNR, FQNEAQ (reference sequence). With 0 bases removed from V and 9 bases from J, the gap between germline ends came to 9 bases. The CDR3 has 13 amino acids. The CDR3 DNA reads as TGTGCCAGCAGCTTAGCGGGAGGTGTTGAGCAGTTCTTC. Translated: CASSLAGGVEQFF.

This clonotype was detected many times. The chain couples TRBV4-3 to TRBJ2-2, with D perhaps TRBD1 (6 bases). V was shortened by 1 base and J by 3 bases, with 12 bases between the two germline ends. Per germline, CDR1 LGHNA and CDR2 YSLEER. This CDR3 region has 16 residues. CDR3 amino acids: CASSQAWGHYTGELFF. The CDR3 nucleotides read TGCGCCAGCAGCCAAGCGTGGGGACATTACACCGGGGAGCTGTTTTTT.

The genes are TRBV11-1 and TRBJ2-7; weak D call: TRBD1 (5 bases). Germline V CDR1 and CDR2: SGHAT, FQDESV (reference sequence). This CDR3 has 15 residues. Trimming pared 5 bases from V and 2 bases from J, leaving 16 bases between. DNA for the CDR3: TGTGCCAGCAGCCTCAGCAGGGTTTCCACCTACGAGCAGTACTTC. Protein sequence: CASSLSRVSTYEQYF.

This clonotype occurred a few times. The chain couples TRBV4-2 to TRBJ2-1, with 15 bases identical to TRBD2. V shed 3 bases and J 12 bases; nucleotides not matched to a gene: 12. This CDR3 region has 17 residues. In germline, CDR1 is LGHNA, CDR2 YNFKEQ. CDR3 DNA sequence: TGTGCCAGCAGCCAGGAAACCGGGACTAGCGGGGGGTTGAGGCAGTTCTTC. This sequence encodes CASSQETGTSGGLRQFF.

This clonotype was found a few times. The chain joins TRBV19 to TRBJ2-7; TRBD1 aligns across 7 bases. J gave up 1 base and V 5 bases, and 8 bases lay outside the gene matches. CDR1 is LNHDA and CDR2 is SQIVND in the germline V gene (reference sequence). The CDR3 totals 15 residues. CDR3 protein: CASSPDRDLSYEQYF. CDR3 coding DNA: TGTGCCAGTAGTCCCGACAGGGACCTTTCCTACGAGCAGTACTTC.

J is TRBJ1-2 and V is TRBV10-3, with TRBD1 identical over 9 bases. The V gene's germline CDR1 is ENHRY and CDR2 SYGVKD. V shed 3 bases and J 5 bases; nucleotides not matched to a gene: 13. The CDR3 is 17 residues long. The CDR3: CAISDPKASGQGYGYTF. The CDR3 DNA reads TGTGCCATCAGTGACCCGAAAGCATCGGGACAGGGTTATGGCTACACCTTC.

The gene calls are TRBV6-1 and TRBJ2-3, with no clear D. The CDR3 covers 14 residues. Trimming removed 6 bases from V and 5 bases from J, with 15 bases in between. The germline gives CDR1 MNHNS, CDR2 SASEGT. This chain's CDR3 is CASRPPVKVDTQYF. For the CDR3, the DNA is TGTGCCAGCAGGCCTCCGGTCAAAGTAGATACGCAGTATTTT.

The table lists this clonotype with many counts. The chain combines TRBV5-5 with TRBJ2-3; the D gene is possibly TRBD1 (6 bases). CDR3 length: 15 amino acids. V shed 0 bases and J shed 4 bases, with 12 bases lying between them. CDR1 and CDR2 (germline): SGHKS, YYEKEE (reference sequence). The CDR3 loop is CASSLDGGTADTQYF. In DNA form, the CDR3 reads TGTGCCAGCAGCTTGGATGGGGGCACCGCAGATACGCAGTATTTT.

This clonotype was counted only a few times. The CDR3 reads CASSYSNGGDTEAFF. The CDR3 coding sequence is TGTGCCAGCAGTTACTCGAACGGGGGGGACACTGAAGCTTTCTTT. V is TRBV6-5 and J is TRBJ1-1; weak D call: TRBD1 (5 bases). Trimming removed 0 bases at V and 3 bases at J, with 11 bases between. CDR3 size: 15 residues. In germline, CDR1 is MNHEY, CDR2 SVGAGI.

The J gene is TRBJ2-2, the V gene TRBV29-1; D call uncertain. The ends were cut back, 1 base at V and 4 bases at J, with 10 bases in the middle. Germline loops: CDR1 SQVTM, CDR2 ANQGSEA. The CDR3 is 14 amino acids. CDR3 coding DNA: TGCAGCGTTGAAGGACTGTTCGGCACCGGGGAGCTGTTTTTT. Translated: CSVEGLFGTGELFF.

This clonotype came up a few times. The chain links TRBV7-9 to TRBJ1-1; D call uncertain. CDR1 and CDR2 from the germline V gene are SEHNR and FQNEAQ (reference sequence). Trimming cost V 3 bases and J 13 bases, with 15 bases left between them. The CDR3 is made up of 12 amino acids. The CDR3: CASSLAGSSGFF. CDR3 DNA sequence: TGTGCCAGCAGCTTGGCGGGGAGCTCGGGTTTCTTT.

In DNA form, the CDR3 reads TGTGCCAGCAGTTTGAGGGCAGCGATTTACACCGGGGAGCTGTTTTTT. Translation gives CASSLRAAIYTGELFF. The chain joins TRBV12-3 or TRBV12-4 to TRBJ2-2; TRBD2 might be the D (5 bases). This CDR3 spans 16 amino acids. The V and J ends lost 3 bases and 3 bases respectively, with 14 bases between them.

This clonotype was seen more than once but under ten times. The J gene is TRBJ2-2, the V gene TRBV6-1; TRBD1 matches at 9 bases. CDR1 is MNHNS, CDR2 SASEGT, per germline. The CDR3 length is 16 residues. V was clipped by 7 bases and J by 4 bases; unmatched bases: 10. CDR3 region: CASTNYRGRRTGELFF. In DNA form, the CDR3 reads TGTGCCAGCACCAATTACAGGGGGCGTCGCACCGGGGAGCTGTTTTTT.

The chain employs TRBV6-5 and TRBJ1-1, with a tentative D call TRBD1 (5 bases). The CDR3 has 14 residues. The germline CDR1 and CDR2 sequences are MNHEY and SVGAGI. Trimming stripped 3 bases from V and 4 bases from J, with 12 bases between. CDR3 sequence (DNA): TGTGCCAGCAGTTATGGGGCTCCCGGCACTGAAGCTTTCTTT. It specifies CASSYGAPGTEAFF.

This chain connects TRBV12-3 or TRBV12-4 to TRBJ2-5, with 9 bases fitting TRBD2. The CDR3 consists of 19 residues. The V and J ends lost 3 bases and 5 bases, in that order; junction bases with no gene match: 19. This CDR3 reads CASSFTLHYGTSLGETQYF. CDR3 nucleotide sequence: TGTGCCAGCAGTTTTACCTTACACTACGGGACTAGCCTAGGGGAGACCCAGTACTTC.

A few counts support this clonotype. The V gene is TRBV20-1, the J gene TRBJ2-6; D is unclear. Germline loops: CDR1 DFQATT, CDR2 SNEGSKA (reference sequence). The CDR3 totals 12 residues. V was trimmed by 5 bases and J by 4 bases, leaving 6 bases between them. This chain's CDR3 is CSAGRGANVLTF. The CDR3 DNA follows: TGCAGTGCTGGAAGGGGGGCCAACGTCCTGACTTTC.

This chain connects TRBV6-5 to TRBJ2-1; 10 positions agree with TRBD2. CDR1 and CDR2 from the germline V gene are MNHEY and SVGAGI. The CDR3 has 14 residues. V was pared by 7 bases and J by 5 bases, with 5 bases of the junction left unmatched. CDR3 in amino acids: CASTVLAGNNEQFF. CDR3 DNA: TGTGCCAGCACGGTACTAGCGGGAAACAATGAGCAGTTCTTC.

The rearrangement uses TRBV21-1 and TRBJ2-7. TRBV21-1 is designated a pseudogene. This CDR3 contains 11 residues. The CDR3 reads CASTEPLEQYF. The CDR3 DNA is TGTGCCAGCACCGAGCCACTCGAGCAGTACTTC.

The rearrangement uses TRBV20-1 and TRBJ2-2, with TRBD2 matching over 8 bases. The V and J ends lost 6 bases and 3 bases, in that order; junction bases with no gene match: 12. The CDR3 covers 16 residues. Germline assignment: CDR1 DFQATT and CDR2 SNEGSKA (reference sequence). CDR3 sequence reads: CSATLSRGGYTGELFF. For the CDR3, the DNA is TGCAGTGCCACACTCTCACGGGGGGGATACACCGGGGAGCTGTTTTTT.

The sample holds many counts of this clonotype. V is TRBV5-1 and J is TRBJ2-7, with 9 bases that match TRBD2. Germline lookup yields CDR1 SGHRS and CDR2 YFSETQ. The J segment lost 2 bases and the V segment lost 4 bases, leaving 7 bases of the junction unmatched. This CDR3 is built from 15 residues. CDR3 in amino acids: CASSPIAGEAYEQYF. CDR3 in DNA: TGCGCCAGCAGCCCGATAGCGGGAGAAGCCTACGAGCAGTACTTC.

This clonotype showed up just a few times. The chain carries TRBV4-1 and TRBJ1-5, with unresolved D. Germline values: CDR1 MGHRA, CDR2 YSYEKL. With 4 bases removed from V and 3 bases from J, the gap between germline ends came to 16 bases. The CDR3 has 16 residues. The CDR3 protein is CASSRLLSGFNQPQHF. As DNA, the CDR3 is TGCGCCAGCAGCCGACTACTATCAGGTTTCAATCAGCCCCAGCATTTT.

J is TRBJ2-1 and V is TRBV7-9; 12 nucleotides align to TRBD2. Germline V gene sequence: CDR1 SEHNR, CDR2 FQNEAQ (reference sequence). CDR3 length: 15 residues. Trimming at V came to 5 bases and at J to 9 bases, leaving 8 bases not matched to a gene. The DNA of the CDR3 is TGTGCCAGCAGCACCCGACTAGCGGGAGTCGGTGAGCAGTTCTTC. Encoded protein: CASSTRLAGVGEQFF.